Listed below are T cell receptor beta chains from one sample, sequenced in a study of chemoradiotherapy in HPV16-positive cancers. TCRdb's table, derived via immunoSEQ multiplex PCR, lists solely in-frame clones and lacks some. The sample carries 2,500 to 3,500 clones, 75% to 85% recorded once. Source: tumor tissue, taken from a patient who underwent chemoradiotherapy. These receptors were taken from a human donor with HPV-associated anogenital cancer. Both conserved end residues are part of each CDR3. Each record gives: V gene, D gene, clone size, J gene, CDR3 protein, CDR3 DNA. A D gene is named only where the DNA matches it firmly. Clone size, where shown, is once, few, many, or a class for clones that have expanded.

v_call: TRBV11-2
d_call: -
clone_size: few
j_call: TRBJ1-2
cdr3_aa: CASSFDRGPYGYTF
cdr3_nt: TGTGCCAGCAGCTTCGATAGGGGCCCATATGGCTACACCTTC

v_call: TRBV7-2
d_call: TRBD1
clone_size: once
j_call: TRBJ2-1
cdr3_aa: CASSLAGGGWGEQFF
cdr3_nt: TGTGCCAGCAGCTTAGCAGGGGGCGGTTGGGGTGAGCAGTTCTTC

v_call: TRBV28
d_call: TRBD1
clone_size: -
j_call: TRBJ2-7
cdr3_aa: CALWTGVIYEQYF
cdr3_nt: TGTGCCCTATGGACAGGGGTTATCTACGAGCAGTACTTC

v_call: TRBV25-1
d_call: TRBD2
clone_size: -
j_call: TRBJ2-7
cdr3_aa: CASSGTSGRAYEQYF
cdr3_nt: TGTGCCAGCAGTGGGACTAGCGGGAGGGCCTACGAGCAGTACTTC

v_call: TRBV7-3
d_call: -
clone_size: -
j_call: TRBJ2-2
cdr3_aa: CASSLWGDTGELFF
cdr3_nt: TGTGCCAGCAGCTTATGGGGCGACACCGGGGAGCTGTTTTTT

v_call: TRBV18
d_call: TRBD1
clone_size: -
j_call: TRBJ1-3
cdr3_aa: CASSQQGDTIYF
cdr3_nt: TGTGCCAGCTCACAACAGGGGGACACCATATATTTT

v_call: TRBV19
d_call: TRBD2
clone_size: -
j_call: TRBJ2-1
cdr3_aa: CASSDPGSGSSDEQFF
cdr3_nt: TGTGCCAGTAGCGACCCTGGCAGCGGGAGTAGCGATGAGCAGTTCTTC

v_call: TRBV9
d_call: -
clone_size: large
j_call: TRBJ2-1
cdr3_aa: CASESAKLDRGEQFF
cdr3_nt: TGTGCCAGCGAATCCGCGAAATTGGACAGAGGTGAGCAGTTCTTC

v_call: TRBV7-9
d_call: TRBD2
clone_size: -
j_call: TRBJ2-7
cdr3_aa: CASSLVKTSGGSYEQYF
cdr3_nt: TGTGCCAGCAGCTTAGTAAAGACTAGCGGGGGCTCCTACGAGCAGTACTTC

v_call: TRBV18
d_call: -
clone_size: -
j_call: TRBJ1-1
cdr3_aa: CASSSTGPPNTAEAFF
cdr3_nt: TGTGCCAGCTCATCTACCGGGCCCCCGAATACGGCTGAAGCTTTCTTT

v_call: TRBV6-5
d_call: TRBD2
clone_size: few
j_call: TRBJ2-2
cdr3_aa: CASSPTSGATGELFF
cdr3_nt: TGTGCCAGCAGTCCGACTAGCGGGGCCACCGGGGAGCTGTTTTTT

v_call: TRBV18
d_call: TRBD1
clone_size: -
j_call: TRBJ2-2
cdr3_aa: CASSLTGITGELFF
cdr3_nt: TGTGCCAGCTCCCTGACAGGGATCACCGGGGAGCTGTTTTTT

v_call: TRBV29-1
d_call: -
clone_size: -
j_call: TRBJ1-1
cdr3_aa: CSVLTGSTEAFF
cdr3_nt: TGCAGCGTACTGACAGGATCGACTGAAGCTTTCTTT

v_call: TRBV6-1
d_call: -
clone_size: -
j_call: TRBJ2-2
cdr3_aa: CASSETWGTGELFF
cdr3_nt: TGTGCCAGCAGTGAAACGTGGGGCACCGGGGAGCTGTTTTTT

v_call: TRBV11-2
d_call: TRBD2
clone_size: -
j_call: TRBJ2-2
cdr3_aa: CASSSGTSGRAGELFF
cdr3_nt: TGTGCCAGCAGCTCCGGGACTAGCGGGAGAGCCGGGGAGCTGTTTTTT

v_call: TRBV27
d_call: -
clone_size: few
j_call: TRBJ1-1
cdr3_aa: CASSSRRDTEAFF
cdr3_nt: TGTGCCAGCAGCTCTAGAAGGGACACTGAAGCTTTCTTT

v_call: TRBV28
d_call: TRBD1
clone_size: -
j_call: TRBJ1-4
cdr3_aa: CASRPPGQGDEKLFF
cdr3_nt: TGTGCCAGCAGGCCACCGGGACAGGGGGATGAAAAACTGTTTTTT

v_call: TRBV29-1
d_call: -
clone_size: -
j_call: TRBJ1-2
cdr3_aa: CSGKQGSDYGYTF
cdr3_nt: TGCAGCGGGAAGCAGGGGTCGGACTATGGCTACACCTTC

v_call: TRBV28
d_call: TRBD1
clone_size: -
j_call: TRBJ2-3
cdr3_aa: CASSPGQHTDTQYF
cdr3_nt: TGTGCCAGCAGCCCGGGACAGCACACAGATACGCAGTATTTT

v_call: TRBV4-2
d_call: -
clone_size: -
j_call: TRBJ2-1
cdr3_aa: CASSQGEGPNEQFF
cdr3_nt: TGTGCCAGCAGCCAAGGAGAGGGGCCTAATGAGCAGTTCTTC

v_call: TRBV2
d_call: -
clone_size: -
j_call: TRBJ1-3
cdr3_aa: CASSEQGSGNTIYF
cdr3_nt: TGTGCCAGCAGTGAACAGGGTTCAGGAAACACCATATATTTT

v_call: TRBV19
d_call: -
clone_size: -
j_call: TRBJ2-5
cdr3_aa: CASSFQPGETQYF
cdr3_nt: TGTGCCAGTAGTTTCCAACCTGGAGAGACCCAGTACTTC

v_call: TRBV6-1
d_call: -
clone_size: -
j_call: TRBJ2-2
cdr3_aa: CASSEADTGELFF
cdr3_nt: TGTGCCAGCAGTGAAGCCGACACCGGGGAGCTGTTTTTT

v_call: TRBV7-2
d_call: -
clone_size: -
j_call: TRBJ2-2
cdr3_aa: CASSLVGLNTGELFF
cdr3_nt: TGTGCCAGCAGCTTAGTAGGTCTGAACACCGGGGAGCTGTTTTTT

v_call: TRBV4-2
d_call: -
clone_size: -
j_call: TRBJ1-4
cdr3_aa: CASSQEEVNTNEKLFF
cdr3_nt: TGTGCCAGCAGCCAAGAAGAGGTTAACACTAATGAAAAACTGTTTTTT

v_call: TRBV25-1
d_call: TRBD1
clone_size: -
j_call: TRBJ2-5
cdr3_aa: CASSAPRQGQYQETQYF
cdr3_nt: TGTGCCAGCAGTGCCCCCCGACAGGGCCAGTACCAAGAGACCCAGTACTTC

v_call: TRBV12-5
d_call: -
clone_size: few
j_call: TRBJ1-5
cdr3_aa: CASGAGLDGQPQHF
cdr3_nt: TGTGCTAGTGGTGCTGGGCTCGATGGCCAGCCCCAGCATTTT

v_call: TRBV2
d_call: -
clone_size: -
j_call: TRBJ1-1
cdr3_aa: CASRERGGGNTEAFF
cdr3_nt: TGTGCCAGCAGAGAAAGGGGGGGAGGGAACACTGAAGCTTTCTTT

v_call: TRBV5-1
d_call: -
clone_size: -
j_call: TRBJ1-1
cdr3_aa: CASSLAFATNTEAFF
cdr3_nt: TGCGCCAGCAGCTTGGCCTTCGCGACGAACACTGAAGCTTTCTTT

v_call: TRBV6-5
d_call: -
clone_size: -
j_call: TRBJ2-1
cdr3_aa: CASVEGGGGYNEQFF
cdr3_nt: TGTGCCAGCGTTGAAGGGGGGGGCGGCTACAATGAGCAGTTCTTC

v_call: TRBV19
d_call: TRBD1
clone_size: -
j_call: TRBJ2-7
cdr3_aa: CASSIDPGQGVTYEQYF
cdr3_nt: TGTGCCAGTAGTATAGACCCGGGACAGGGTGTAACCTACGAGCAGTACTTC

v_call: TRBV5-4
d_call: -
clone_size: -
j_call: TRBJ2-1
cdr3_aa: CASNLDLTYNEQFF
cdr3_nt: TGTGCCAGCAATCTTGACTTAACCTACAATGAGCAGTTCTTC

v_call: TRBV13
d_call: TRBD1
clone_size: -
j_call: TRBJ2-3
cdr3_aa: CASSSIYRGSTDTQYF
cdr3_nt: TGTGCCAGCAGCTCCATCTACAGGGGGAGCACAGATACGCAGTATTTT

v_call: TRBV29-1
d_call: -
clone_size: few
j_call: TRBJ1-1
cdr3_aa: CSVEDRWIDPGTEAFF
cdr3_nt: TGCAGCGTTGAAGATAGGTGGATCGATCCGGGCACTGAAGCTTTCTTT

v_call: TRBV9
d_call: TRBD1
clone_size: -
j_call: TRBJ1-2
cdr3_aa: CASSVPTGGTDGYTF
cdr3_nt: TGTGCCAGCAGCGTACCTACAGGGGGAACGGATGGCTACACCTTC

v_call: TRBV6-5
d_call: TRBD1
clone_size: -
j_call: TRBJ1-4
cdr3_aa: CASSYETGGYGKLFF
cdr3_nt: TGTGCCAGCAGTTATGAGACAGGGGGCTACGGAAAACTGTTTTTT

v_call: TRBV7-9
d_call: TRBD1
clone_size: -
j_call: TRBJ2-7
cdr3_aa: CASSLLGQGEEKQYF
cdr3_nt: TGTGCCAGCAGCTTACTGGGACAGGGAGAGGAGAAGCAGTACTTC

v_call: TRBV2
d_call: -
clone_size: -
j_call: TRBJ2-5
cdr3_aa: CASSRPGVVETQYF
cdr3_nt: TGTGCCTCGTCCCGCCCGGGGGTTGTGGAGACCCAGTACTTC

v_call: TRBV5-1
d_call: -
clone_size: -
j_call: TRBJ1-1
cdr3_aa: CASSMTVNTEAFF
cdr3_nt: TGCGCCAGCAGTATGACAGTGAACACTGAAGCTTTCTTT

v_call: TRBV9
d_call: TRBD2
clone_size: -
j_call: TRBJ2-7
cdr3_aa: CASSPQGLAYEQYF
cdr3_nt: TGTGCCAGCAGCCCACAGGGACTAGCCTACGAGCAGTACTTC

v_call: TRBV7-9
d_call: TRBD1
clone_size: -
j_call: TRBJ2-1
cdr3_aa: CASSSYRGQSNEQFF
cdr3_nt: TGTGCCAGCAGCTCATACAGGGGGCAATCGAATGAGCAGTTCTTC

v_call: TRBV19
d_call: TRBD1
clone_size: few
j_call: TRBJ1-1
cdr3_aa: CASTGTVTGVEAFF
cdr3_nt: TGTGCCAGTACTGGGACAGTTACCGGGGTTGAAGCTTTCTTT

v_call: TRBV25-1
d_call: TRBD1
clone_size: -
j_call: TRBJ1-1
cdr3_aa: CASSESDRVTEAFF
cdr3_nt: TGTGCCAGCAGTGAATCGGACAGGGTAACTGAAGCTTTCTTT

v_call: TRBV29-1
d_call: -
clone_size: once
j_call: TRBJ1-2
cdr3_aa: CSVGGGTYGYTF
cdr3_nt: TGCAGCGTTGGTGGGGGTACTTATGGCTACACCTTC

v_call: TRBV6-1
d_call: -
clone_size: -
j_call: TRBJ2-7
cdr3_aa: CASSEGYEQYF
cdr3_nt: TGTGCCAGCAGCGAGGGCTACGAGCAGTACTTC

v_call: TRBV5-5
d_call: -
clone_size: few
j_call: TRBJ1-2
cdr3_aa: CASDRTVSNYGYTF
cdr3_nt: TGTGCCAGCGATAGGACAGTCTCTAACTATGGCTACACCTTC

v_call: TRBV5-6
d_call: TRBD1
clone_size: -
j_call: TRBJ1-4
cdr3_aa: CASSITGVTNEKLFF
cdr3_nt: TGTGCCAGCAGCATAACAGGGGTAACTAATGAAAAACTGTTTTTT

v_call: TRBV4-2
d_call: -
clone_size: -
j_call: TRBJ1-5
cdr3_aa: CASSQGGFSNQPQHF
cdr3_nt: TGTGCCAGCAGCCAAGGGGGATTCAGCAATCAGCCCCAGCATTTT

v_call: TRBV29-1
d_call: -
clone_size: -
j_call: TRBJ1-1
cdr3_aa: CSVETPENTEAFF
cdr3_nt: TGCAGCGTTGAGACCCCGGAAAACACTGAAGCTTTCTTT

v_call: TRBV6-5
d_call: -
clone_size: -
j_call: TRBJ2-7
cdr3_aa: CASSYAGEASEQYF
cdr3_nt: TGTGCCAGCAGTTATGCAGGGGAGGCCAGCGAGCAGTACTTC

v_call: TRBV5-6
d_call: -
clone_size: -
j_call: TRBJ2-7
cdr3_aa: CASSRQQVDYEQYF
cdr3_nt: TGTGCCAGCAGCCGCCAACAGGTGGACTACGAGCAGTACTTC

v_call: TRBV7-2
d_call: -
clone_size: -
j_call: TRBJ1-1
cdr3_aa: CASSPGHQNTEAFF
cdr3_nt: TGTGCCAGCAGCCCCGGACACCAAAACACTGAAGCTTTCTTT

v_call: TRBV21-1
d_call: -
clone_size: -
j_call: TRBJ2-7
cdr3_aa: CASSKDPGQWSSYEQYF
cdr3_nt: TGTGCCAGCAGCAAAGATCCGGGACAGTGGAGCTCCTACGAGCAGTACTTC

v_call: TRBV5-5
d_call: TRBD1
clone_size: -
j_call: TRBJ1-1
cdr3_aa: CASSLFGAGGLNTEAFF
cdr3_nt: TGTGCCAGCAGCTTATTTGGTGCAGGGGGCCTGAACACTGAAGCTTTCTTT

v_call: TRBV6-5
d_call: TRBD1
clone_size: -
j_call: TRBJ1-5
cdr3_aa: CASSLQGAKQPQHF
cdr3_nt: TGTGCCAGCAGTTTACAGGGGGCGAAACAGCCCCAGCATTTT

v_call: TRBV5-1
d_call: TRBD1
clone_size: -
j_call: TRBJ2-7
cdr3_aa: CASSLDTGANEQYF
cdr3_nt: TGCGCCAGCAGCTTGGATACAGGGGCCAACGAGCAGTACTTC

v_call: TRBV2
d_call: -
clone_size: -
j_call: TRBJ1-5
cdr3_aa: CASSESGRLNQPQHF
cdr3_nt: TGTGCCAGCAGTGAAAGTGGCAGGCTGAATCAGCCCCAGCATTTT